This T cell receptor beta chain was documented in a study of human T cells and chemical hapten exposure. TCRdb called the RACE reads again in MiXCR, with one record for every CDR3 protein. The table has around 76,000 distinct CDR3 sequences, 12% seen once. This clonotype was seen a handful of times. The time point was: patch test 1, 2 weeks after DPC sensitization. Treatment reported: therapeutic diphenylcyclopropenone sensitization with weekly scalp DPC. The CDR3 totals 16 residues. V gave up 6 bases and J gave up 0 bases, with 15 bases separating them. CDR1 MNHNY and CDR2 SVGAGI come from the germline V gene (reference sequence).

The sequenced sample was whole blood, obtained in connection with sensitization to the hapten diphenylcyclopropenone (DPC). This receptor was identified in an older woman with alopecia areata. Some clones in this sample may be carry-over from other donors' samples. The gene calls are TRBV6-6 and TRBJ1-5; D perhaps matches TRBD1 (6 bases). This chain's CDR3 is CASSLVAGDSNQPQHF. The CDR3 DNA reads TGTGCCAGCAGCCTCGTGGCAGGGGATAGCAATCAGCCCCAGCATTTT.